Each of the 32 T cell receptor beta chains below was sequenced from the same sample in a study of blood T cell repertoires in COVID-19. Sequencing was performed with immunoSEQ multiplex PCR; in TCRdb, only in-frame clones are kept and a portion is missing. The table shows 330,000 or so clones, with more than 70% occurring only once. Source material: PBMCs or T cells enriched from blood (not recorded which). Source of these receptors: a woman in her twenties or thirties who had been exposed to COVID-19.

The CDR3 DNA follows: TGTGCCAGCAGGGCGGGGACGAACACCGGGGAGCTGTTTTTT. Protein sequence: CASRAGTNTGELFF. The chain carries TRBV27 and TRBJ2-2; a possible D gene is TRBD2 (6 bases). V gave up 6 bases and J gave up 0 bases, with 8 bases separating them. The CDR3 totals 14 residues. Germline V gene lookup returns CDR1 MNHEY and CDR2 SMNVEV (reference sequence).

The genes are TRBV28 and TRBJ1-4; D uncertain. Deletions cut 2 bases from V and 10 bases from J, with 14 bases between. Germline V CDR1 and CDR2: MDHEN, SYDVKM. The CDR3 spans 14 residues. The DNA for the CDR3 is TGTGCCAGCAGTTTAGAGGAGGCATTAGGAAAACTGTTTTTT. It specifies CASSLEEALGKLFF.

The chain recombines TRBV5-4 with TRBJ2-1; 10 bases map to TRBD2. With 5 bases clipped from V and 3 bases from J, the junction kept 5 bases outside the gene matches. Germline V gene sequence: CDR1 SGHNT, CDR2 YYREEE (reference sequence). The CDR3 sequence is 15 residues long. CDR3 nucleotides: TGTGCCAGCAGGCCTACTAGCGGGAACTACAATGAGCAGTTCTTC. It encodes CASRPTSGNYNEQFF.

This chain connects TRBV5-6 to TRBJ2-7, with 7 bases that match TRBD2. The germline V gene encodes CDR1 SGHDT and CDR2 YYEEEE. V lost 7 bases to trimming and J lost 2 bases; unmatched junction nucleotides: 12. The CDR3 has 15 residues. The CDR3 nucleotides read TGTGCCAGCGGCAGCCCCGGGGACTATGCCTACGAGCAGTACTTC. Its protein is CASGSPGDYAYEQYF.

The chain recombines TRBV6-1 with TRBJ1-2, with 8 bases fitting TRBD1. Unmatched junction bases numbered 5, after V lost 2 bases and J lost 6 bases. The germline V gene has CDR1 MNHNS and CDR2 SASEGT. This CDR3 contains 14 residues. As DNA, the CDR3 is TGTGCCAGCAGTGAAAGGGGACAGGCTGATGGCTACACCTTC. Translated: CASSERGQADGYTF.

The rearrangement joins TRBV19 to TRBJ1-5; the D is unclear. Trimming shortened V by 7 bases and J by 0 bases, and 10 bases separated the two germline ends. The length of the CDR3 is 14 residues. From germline, CDR1 is LNHDA and CDR2 SQIVND (reference sequence). The CDR3 sequence is CASNLRSSNQPQHF. The CDR3 nucleotides read TGTGCCAGTAATCTGAGAAGTAGCAATCAGCCCCAGCATTTT.

The chain carries TRBV11-2 and TRBJ2-3; TRBD2 aligns across 12 bases. Germline V lookup: CDR1 SGHAT, CDR2 FQNNGV. The CDR3 length is 18 residues. Trimming cost V 1 base and J 0 bases; bases outside gene matches: 5. As DNA, the CDR3 is TGTGCCAGCAGCTTAGTGGGGACTAGCGGGCCTAGCACAGATACGCAGTATTTT. Translation gives CASSLVGTSGPSTDTQYF.

This clone has only a few counts. J is TRBJ1-5 and V is TRBV12-3 or TRBV12-4; D not resolved. This CDR3 has 13 residues. The V gene lost 4 bases and the J gene lost 4 bases, with 8 bases spanning the gap. In DNA form, the CDR3 reads TGTGCCAGCAGTTCCCGGGGTAATCAGCCCCAGCATTTT. Translating gives CASSSRGNQPQHF.

Here the CDR3 DNA reads TGTGCCAGCAGCCATGGGAGCGATGGCTCTGGAAACACCATATATTTT. Translation: CASSHGSDGSGNTIYF. The chain couples TRBV4-2 to TRBJ1-3; unclear D gene. CDR1 is LGHNA and CDR2 is YNFKEQ in the germline V gene. Trimming removed 3 bases at V and 0 bases at J, with 12 bases between. This CDR3 contains 16 residues.

The chain has TRBV10-3 and TRBJ2-5; 9 bases align to TRBD2. V dropped 8 bases and J dropped 5; count of bases not matched to a gene: 6. The CDR3 loop spans 13 amino acids. Germline V lookup: CDR1 ENHRY, CDR2 SYGVKD. The CDR3 DNA sequence: TGTGCCATCGGGCGGGAGGGCCTGGAGACCCAGTACTTC. Amino acids: CAIGREGLETQYF.

The chain combines TRBV5-1 with TRBJ1-2, with D maybe TRBD1 (6 bases). The length of the CDR3 is 17 residues. The germline CDR1 and CDR2 sequences are SGHRS and YFSETQ. Trimming cost V 1 base and J 4 bases, with 20 bases left between them. CDR3 nucleotides: TGCGCCAGCAGCTTGAACCGCCCTACAGGGCCCGCCTATGGCTACACCTTC. Its protein product is CASSLNRPTGPAYGYTF.

The rearrangement uses TRBV2 and TRBJ1-3, with D possibly matching TRBD1 (6 bases). The CDR3 sequence is 16 residues long. Germline V gene lookup returns CDR1 SNHLY and CDR2 FYNNEI. Deletions cut 8 bases from V and 0 bases from J, with 17 bases between. This CDR3 is CASGTPGHFSGNTIYF. CDR3 in DNA: TGTGCCAGCGGGACACCGGGACACTTCTCTGGAAACACCATATATTTT.

The rearrangement uses TRBV6-1 and TRBJ2-7, with D unresolved. V was pared by 2 bases and J by 4 bases, with 12 bases between. The CDR3 sequence is 14 residues long. Germline CDR1 and CDR2: MNHNS and SASEGT. CDR3 region: CASSELQKPYEQYF. The DNA for the CDR3 is TGTGCCAGCAGTGAATTACAGAAACCATACGAGCAGTACTTC.

V and J are TRBV7-8 and TRBJ1-4, with 7 bases lining up with TRBD1. Trimming took 8 bases from V and 5 from J; bases not matched to a gene: 8. Germline V gives CDR1 SGHVS, CDR2 FQNEAQ. The CDR3 loop spans 14 amino acids. CDR3 in DNA: TGTGCCAGCGGGGGATTGACAGGGAATGAAAAACTGTTTTTT. This sequence encodes CASGGLTGNEKLFF. The variable domain in full, completed from reference TRBV7-8 and TRBJ1-4, reads GAGVSQSPRYKVAKRGQDVALRCDPISGHVSLFWYQQALGQGPEFLTYFQNEAQLDKSGLPSDRFFAERPEGSVSTLKIQRTQQEDSAVYLCASGGLTGNEKLFFGSGTQLSVL.

V usage is TRBV2 and J usage is TRBJ2-6; tentative D call: TRBD2 (9 bases). Germline CDR1 SNHLY, CDR2 FYNNEI. The V gene lost 8 bases and the J gene lost 4 bases, with 27 bases spanning the gap. The CDR3 contains 19 residues. CDR3 protein: CASLGQGTSGQGGANVLTF. The CDR3 DNA reads TGTGCCAGCTTAGGACAGGGAACTAGCGGGCAGGGCGGGGCCAACGTCCTGACTTTC.

J is TRBJ1-2 and V is TRBV5-1, with D tentatively TRBD1 (6 bases). The CDR3 contains 15 residues. V gave up 3 bases and J gave up 8 bases, with 20 bases separating them. Germline lookup yields CDR1 SGHRS and CDR2 YFSETQ. CDR3 in amino acids: CASSSFGNRVEGYTF. The CDR3 DNA sequence: TGCGCCAGCAGCTCTTTTGGGAACAGGGTCGAGGGCTACACCTTC.

This clone was seen only a few times. The chain employs TRBV19 and TRBJ2-7, with TRBD2 identical over 8 bases. Losses at the gene ends were 8 bases for V and 3 bases for J; bases not matched to a gene: 9. There are 14 residues in the CDR3. Germline lookup yields CDR1 LNHDA and CDR2 SQIVND (reference sequence). CDR3 protein: CASSFEAGDYEQYF. CDR3 DNA: TGTGCCAGTTCCTTCGAAGCGGGAGACTACGAGCAGTACTTC.

The rearrangement joins TRBV27 to TRBJ2-7; TRBD2 matches 10 bases. The CDR3 totals 18 residues. With 3 bases clipped from V and 2 bases from J, the junction kept 13 bases outside the gene matches. Germline CDR1 and CDR2: MNHEY and SMNVEV (reference sequence). The CDR3, as DNA: TGTGCCAGCAGTTTTCTGGGCCGTTCAACTAGCGGGACCTACGAGCAGTACTTC. Translating gives CASSFLGRSTSGTYEQYF.

This clone was seen once. The chain employs TRBV30 and TRBJ2-1; D is possibly TRBD2 (5 bases). The ends were cut back, 3 bases at V and 1 base at J, with 10 bases in the middle. CDR1 and CDR2 (germline): GTSNPN, SVGIG (reference sequence). This CDR3 region has 14 residues. The CDR3 is CAWRVGVSYNEQFF. As DNA, the CDR3 is TGTGCCTGGAGAGTGGGAGTTTCCTACAATGAGCAGTTCTTC.

The chain employs TRBV5-1 and TRBJ2-1; 9 nucleotides agree with TRBD2. The V segment lost 0 bases and the J segment 1 base; nucleotides outside the gene matches: 11. Germline CDR1 reads SGHRS; CDR2 reads YFSETQ. There are 19 residues in the CDR3. The chain's CDR3 is CASSLDSLAGPLSYNEQFF. DNA for the CDR3: TGCGCCAGCAGCTTGGATTCCCTAGCGGGGCCACTATCCTACAATGAGCAGTTCTTC.

The genes are TRBV9 and TRBJ1-2, with 12 bases identical to TRBD1. The junction had 10 bases not matched to a gene; V was cut back by 4 bases and J by 3 bases. The CDR3 extends over 17 amino acids. Germline V gives CDR1 SGDLS, CDR2 YYNGEE. The CDR3 here is CASSSGGQGAPYYGYTF. The CDR3, as DNA: TGTGCCAGCAGCTCAGGGGGACAGGGGGCGCCTTACTATGGCTACACCTTC.

This sequence joins TRBV18 and TRBJ1-3; 9 nucleotides line up with TRBD1. Germline values: CDR1 KGHSH, CDR2 LQKENI. Unmatched junction bases numbered 1, after V lost 2 bases and J lost 2 bases. There are 15 residues in the CDR3. The CDR3 DNA reads as TGTGCCAGCTCACCAGGACAGGGGCCTGGAAACACCATATATTTT. It is translated as CASSPGQGPGNTIYF.

CDR3 sequence reads: CASSQEPGLDEKLFF. The CDR3 DNA sequence: TGTGCCAGCAGCCAAGAGCCCGGACTGGATGAAAAACTGTTTTTT. This chain uses TRBV3-1 (or the pseudogene TRBV3-2) with TRBJ1-4; D call uncertain. This CDR3 contains 15 residues. The germline V gene has CDR1 LGHDT and CDR2 YNNKEL (reference sequence). Trimming stripped 0 bases from V and 6 bases from J, with 11 bases between.

This chain connects TRBV28 to TRBJ2-7, with D possibly matching TRBD1 (6 bases). The V end lost 2 bases, the J end lost 2 bases, and 10 bases lay between the germline ends. The CDR3 runs to 14 residues. In germline, CDR1 is MDHEN, CDR2 SYDVKM. The CDR3 DNA sequence: TGTGCCAGCAGTTTACGTCCAGGGGCCTACGAGCAGTACTTC. Its protein product is CASSLRPGAYEQYF. The whole variable domain, filled in from reference TRBV28 and TRBJ2-7, reads DVKVTQSSRYLVKRTGEKVFLECVQDMDHENMFWYRQDPGLGLRLIYFSYDVKMKEKGDIPEGYSVSREKKERFSLILESASTNQTSMYLCASSLRPGAYEQYFGPGTRLTVT.

The J gene is TRBJ1-3, the V gene TRBV7-9; possible D gene TRBD1, 6 bases. CDR3 length: 14 amino acids. V was cut by 5 bases and J by 5 bases, with 13 bases left in between. Germline loops: CDR1 SEHNR, CDR2 FQNEAQ (reference sequence). The CDR3 protein is CASSLEGVRNTIYF. CDR3 coding DNA: TGTGCCAGCAGCCTAGAGGGGGTCAGAAACACCATATATTTT.

This clone was observed once. The genes are TRBV5-1 and TRBJ2-7, with 11 nucleotides matching TRBD2. The CDR3 totals 15 residues. V trimming: 0 bases; J trimming: 2 bases; junction bases outside the gene matches: 1. Germline CDR1 and CDR2: SGHRS and YFSETQ. In nucleotides, the CDR3 is TGCGCCAGCAGCTTGGGACTAGCGGGACCCTACGAGCAGTACTTC. Translating it yields CASSLGLAGPYEQYF.

V and J are TRBV7-9 and TRBJ2-3; the match to TRBD2 covers 8 bases. The CDR3 totals 17 residues. The V segment lost 2 bases and the J segment 0 bases; nucleotides outside the gene matches: 7. CDR1 is SEHNR and CDR2 is FQNEAQ in the germline V gene (reference sequence). The CDR3 coding sequence is TGTGCCAGCAGCTTATCCACGGGAGGGGCGAGCACAGATACGCAGTATTTT. Its translation: CASSLSTGGASTDTQYF.

CDR3 residues: CASSISGSSYEQYF. DNA of the CDR3: TGTGCCAGTAGTATCTCCGGGAGCTCCTACGAGCAGTACTTC. The chain uses TRBV19 and TRBJ2-7, with D possibly matching TRBD2 (6 bases). Trimming removed 3 bases at V and 0 bases at J, with 9 bases between. The CDR3 is made up of 14 amino acids. Germline CDR1 reads LNHDA; CDR2 reads SQIVND (reference sequence).

Regarding this clone: Other DNA sequences in this specimen translate into the identical CDR3. The V gene is TRBV28, the J gene TRBJ1-5, with D hard to call. The length of the CDR3 is 14 residues. Trimming left V 3 bases short and J 2 bases short, with 8 bases between. The V gene's germline CDR1 is MDHEN and CDR2 SYDVKM. The CDR3 bases are TGTGCCAGCAGTTTGGGCACTGGCAATCAGCCCCAGCATTTT. It yields the protein CASSLGTGNQPQHF.

J is TRBJ2-1 and V is TRBV9; D perhaps matches TRBD1 (5 bases). The CDR3 covers 15 residues. CDR1 and CDR2 from the germline V gene are SGDLS and YYNGEE. Trimming shortened V by 4 bases and J by 4 bases, and 15 bases separated the two germline ends. CDR3 in amino acids: CASSPNQGAYNEQFF. The CDR3 DNA follows: TGTGCCAGCAGCCCCAACCAAGGGGCTTACAATGAGCAGTTCTTC.

V and J are TRBV2 and TRBJ2-7; a weak D match, TRBD2 (5 bases). V lost 2 bases, J lost 6 bases, and 14 bases lay in between. The CDR3 covers 14 residues. Per germline, CDR1 SNHLY and CDR2 FYNNEI. The DNA of the CDR3 is TGTGCCAGCAGTGAATGGAGGACGGCCCGCGAGCAGTACTTC. This translates into CASSEWRTAREQYF.

The V call is TRBV27, the J call TRBJ1-6; D gene unclear. V lost 2 bases, J lost 5 bases, and 10 bases lay in between. The germline gives CDR1 MNHEY, CDR2 SMNVEV (reference sequence). The CDR3 is 15 residues long. This CDR3 reads CASSLEQRDNSPLHF. CDR3 DNA: TGTGCCAGCAGTTTAGAACAGAGGGATAATTCACCCCTCCACTTT.